The source of this T cell receptor beta chain is a study of metastatic and nonmetastatic thyroid tumors. Background on the study: Malignant and benign thyroid patients had repertoires compared in peripheral blood and tumor or nodule tissue.

With 1 base removed from V and 4 bases from J, the gap between germline ends came to 12 bases. Germline V gene sequence: CDR1 SGHNT, CDR2 YYREEE (reference sequence). This CDR3 comprises 14 residues. In the original analysis: It was from CDR3 differences across clinicopathological groups that a distant-metastasis classifier for papillary thyroid cancer was built. TCRdb reanalyzed the PCR reads with MiXCR. TCRdb, not the authors, supplied the V and J calls. The sample yields about 92,000 clones, 14% to 15% seen once. This clone was seen ten or more times. Its antigen remains unidentified. Study results and limitations: Benign nodules were reported to have significantly lower TCR beta diversity than malignant thyroid tumors, in blood and tumor.

Thyroid surgery had not been preceded by any treatment in any patient. This chain connects TRBV5-4 to TRBJ2-7; D remains unclear. The specimen was blood. This receptor was identified in a female donor with papillary thyroid cancer or a benign thyroid nodule (not recorded which). Some clones in this sample may be carry-over from other donors' samples. The CDR3 is CASSLCTTWYEQYF. The CDR3 region has the DNA TGTGCCAGCAGCTTGTGTACTACTTGGTACGAGCAGTACTTC.